The sequence of this T cell receptor beta chain was determined in a study of PD-1 blockade in classical Hodgkin lymphoma. General observations from the study: There remain no defined causes for the repertoire differences, which possibly reflect disease activity or prior therapy. Before treatment, TCR diversity in newly diagnosed patients was reportedly lower than in healthy donors.

Points on this clone: No antigen is known for it.

Time point meaning: newly diagnosed, previously untreated cHL patient sample. Magnetic negative selection was used to purify CD4+ T cells from PBMCs that had been thawed. Comparator PBMCs were from newly diagnosed, untreated classical Hodgkin lymphoma. The protocol was immunoSEQ multiplex PCR, while the TCRdb copy is restricted to in-frame clones and leaves out a portion. In the table there are roughly 23,000 clones, roughly 87% of which are singletons. The junction had 10 bases not matched to a gene; V was cut back by 5 bases and J by 7 bases. Germline CDR1 is SNHLY and CDR2 is FYNNEI. The CDR3 runs to 15 residues.

This chain connects TRBV2 to TRBJ1-1, with TRBD1 identical over 10 bases. The sequence came from a human donor with classical Hodgkin lymphoma. Sequencing used CD4+ T cells from blood. This CDR3 is CASSFKTGGVGEAFF. The CDR3 bases are TGTGCCAGCAGTTTTAAGACAGGGGGCGTTGGTGAAGCTTTCTTT. The entire variable domain, with the rest obtained from reference TRBV2 and TRBJ1-1, is as follows: EPEVTQTPSHQVTQMGQEVILRCVPISNHLYFYWYRQILGQKVEFLVSFYNNEISEKSEIFDDQFSVERPDGSNFTLKIRSTKLEDSAMYFCASSFKTGGVGEAFFGQGTRLTVV.